Presented here are 11 T cell receptor beta chains from one specimen sequenced in a study of T cell clonotyping in hematopoietic cell transplantation. Assay used: immunoSEQ multiplex PCR; TCRdb lists only in-frame clones, some missing. The sample comprises 15,000 or so clones, approximately 57% of which are singletons, and roughly 10% rests with the top ten. The sequencing used PBMCs, collected 30 days after allogeneic stem cell transplant. Receptors were obtained from a male patient aged 50 to 59 who had an allogeneic stem cell transplant from an unrelated donor, so T cells may come from the graft donor. Some clones in this sample may be carry-over from other donors' samples.

V and J are TRBV30 and TRBJ1-6; D is unclear. The CDR3 consists of 12 residues. Germline CDR1 and CDR2: GTSNPN and SVGIG (reference sequence). Trimming took 2 bases from V and 11 from J, leaving 10 bases between them. DNA for the CDR3: TGTGCCTGGAGTTATCCGGGTGCACCCCTCCACTTT. Translated: CAWSYPGAPLHF.

A few counts support this clone. The chain carries TRBV6-5 and TRBJ1-5; D call uncertain. There are 13 residues in the CDR3. V gave up 2 bases and J gave up 6 bases, with 8 bases separating them. Germline loops: CDR1 MNHEY, CDR2 SVGAGI. The CDR3 region has the DNA TGTGCCAGCAGTTACCGGGAGCTTCAGCCCCAGCATTTT. Protein product: CASSYRELQPQHF.

V usage is TRBV20-1 and J usage is TRBJ2-7, with D possibly being TRBD1 or TRBD2 (6 bases each). V lost 6 bases to trimming and J lost 7 bases, with 10 bases between them. This CDR3 has 10 residues. CDR1 and CDR2 (germline): DFQATT, SNEGSKA (reference sequence). The CDR3 DNA sequence: TGCAGTGCGTGGAGGGGGGAGCAGTACTTC. Amino acid sequence: CSAWRGEQYF.

This clone occurred a few times. This chain connects TRBV5-1 to TRBJ2-7, with a weak D call TRBD1 (6 bases). V dropped 4 bases and J dropped 1 base, with 12 bases sitting between them. The CDR3 has 14 residues. Per the germline V gene, CDR1 is SGHRS and CDR2 is YFSETQ. The CDR3 DNA reads TGCGCCAGCAGCCCGGACAGCCCGTCCTACGAGCAGTACTTC. Translating it yields CASSPDSPSYEQYF.

The chain has TRBV30 and TRBJ1-2, with D unclear. The CDR3 contains 15 residues. From germline, CDR1 is GTSNPN and CDR2 SVGIG (reference sequence). The germline V and J ends were trimmed by 2 bases and 3 bases, with 16 bases remaining between them. The CDR3 reads CAWSLRTDSHYGYTF. The CDR3 DNA reads TGTGCCTGGAGTTTAAGGACGGATAGTCACTATGGCTACACCTTC.

CDR3 loop: CASRPTGTGLRDTQYF. The CDR3 coding sequence is TGTGCCAGCAGGCCAACCGGGACAGGGTTAAGGGATACGCAGTATTTT. V and J are TRBV28 and TRBJ2-3; 9 bases map to TRBD1. Germline-derived CDR1 and CDR2 are MDHEN and SYDVKM. This CDR3 is 16 amino acids long. Trimming removed 6 bases from V and 6 bases from J; junction bases left unmatched: 13.

This clone appeared once. CDR3 nucleotide sequence: TGTGCCAGCAGCTTCTCGGTGAGCAATCAGCCCCAGCATTTT. Translating gives CASSFSVSNQPQHF. The V call is TRBV7-2, the J call TRBJ1-5; unclear D gene. The CDR3 contains 14 residues. V shed 3 bases and J shed 1 base, with 7 bases lying between them. Germline values: CDR1 SGHTA, CDR2 FQGNSA. Supplemented by reference TRBV7-2 and TRBJ1-5, the full variable domain reads GAGVSQSPSNKVTEKGKDVELRCDPISGHTALYWYRQSLGQGLEFLIYFQGNSAPDKSGLPSDRFSAERTGGSVSTLTIQRTQQEDSAVYLCASSFSVSNQPQHFGDGTRLSIL.

The CDR3 nucleotides are TGTGCCAGCAGTTTGCGCCCCTCTGGAAGGGGTAGGAATCAGCCCCAGCATTTT. This encodes CASSLRPSGRGRNQPQHF. This chain connects TRBV28 to TRBJ1-5; possibly TRBD1 for D (5 bases). V gave up 3 bases and J gave up 4 bases, with 22 bases separating them. The CDR3 length is 18 residues. The germline V gene has CDR1 MDHEN and CDR2 SYDVKM.

The count of this clone is one. J is TRBJ2-7 and V is TRBV30; TRBD1 agrees at 7 bases. This CDR3 has 12 amino acids. In germline, CDR1 is GTSNPN, CDR2 SVGIG (reference sequence). V was clipped by 5 bases and J by 1 base; unmatched bases: 2. The CDR3 DNA reads TGTGCCTGGGGGACAGATTCCTACGAGCAGTACTTC. This codes for CAWGTDSYEQYF.

The chain uses TRBV4-1 and TRBJ2-7; D perhaps matches TRBD2 (5 bases). Trimming left V 1 base short and J 7 bases short, with 14 bases between. CDR1 is MGHRA, CDR2 YSYEKL, per germline. The CDR3 sequence is 14 residues long. This CDR3 reads CASSQGVPSGEQYF. The CDR3 DNA is TGCGCCAGCAGCCAAGGCGTCCCCTCGGGAGAGCAGTACTTC.

This clone is termed large (0.1 to 1%). This chain connects TRBV27 to TRBJ1-1, with D hard to call. CDR3 size: 14 residues. In germline, CDR1 is MNHEY, CDR2 SMNVEV (reference sequence). Trimming took off 6 bases at V and 1 base at J, with 12 bases between the two ends. The CDR3 is CASSLPPPNTEAFF. The DNA of the CDR3 is TGTGCCAGCAGCCTCCCACCCCCGAACACTGAAGCTTTCTTT.